The clone carrying this T cell receptor (beta chain) has at least ten counts. The antigen remains undetermined. The CDR3 extends over 14 amino acids. The germline gives CDR1 SNHLY, CDR2 FYNNEI. V was shortened by 8 bases and J by 6 bases, with 17 bases between the two germline ends. TCRdb redid the calling of the multiplex PCR reads with MiXCR, one entry per CDR3 protein. In the table there are about 230,000 distinct CDR3 sequences, about 34% of which are singletons. This sample stems from a study of breast tumors, draining lymph nodes, adjacent tissues. Breast cancer patients provided tissue from their axillary draining lymph nodes. General study findings and limits: Tumor T cell lymph node origin was a supported hypothesis, not proven. Tumors had less TCR diversity than lymph nodes, more than nontumor tissue. Most tumor T cells seemingly derive from lymph node, then expand in tumor.

Sequenced: axillary lymph node tissue. This receptor was identified in a female donor with breast cancer. Some clones in this sample may be carry-over from other donors' samples. The chain uses TRBV2 and TRBJ1-5; D is ambiguous. CDR3 nucleotide sequence: TGTGCCAGCTGTCCCCCAGGACCGAGTCAGCCCCAGCATTTT. It yields the protein CASCPPGPSQPQHF.